One sample yielded the 8 T cell receptor beta chains listed below, sequenced in a study of blood T cells in healthy people across ages (dated by TCRdb to 2015 to 2017). Library generation was performed with 5' RACE. Sequencing instrument: Illumina HiSeq 2500. The second PCR ran for roughly 7 to 12 cycles and used a J-beta primer mix along with a sample-barcoded 5' primer. Using fastp trimming at Q25 and MiXCR clonotype assembly, TCRdb reanalyzed the public sequencing data and kept in-frame beta chains. Rows merge per CDR3 protein into single entries with the most common DNA and genes. The sample has 850,000 to 1,300,000 distinct CDR3 sequences on record, under 45% of them singletons. Of the sample, over 15% falls within the top ten clones. The sample was blood. The source of these receptors is a woman aged 60-75 years in good health.

V and J are TRBV2 and TRBJ1-4, with a tentative D call TRBD1 (5 bases). Deletions cut 6 bases from V and 8 bases from J, with 10 bases between. The germline V gene has CDR1 SNHLY and CDR2 FYNNEI. The CDR3 is made up of 12 amino acids. DNA for the CDR3: TGTGCCAGCAGCGGGACTGGGGAAAAACTGTTTTTT. Its protein is CASSGTGEKLFF.

The chain employs TRBV6-5 and TRBJ2-1, with D perhaps TRBD2 (5 bases). There are 13 residues in the CDR3. Germline loops: CDR1 MNHEY, CDR2 SVGAGI. V lost 6 bases and J 12 bases, leaving 18 bases between the germline ends. The CDR3 DNA sequence: TGTGCCAGCAGCTCACGTGAGGGCAGAGGGCAGTTCTTC. Its translation is CASSSREGRGQFF.

The rearrangement joins TRBV6-5 to TRBJ1-1; perhaps TRBD1 as D (6 bases). The V end lost 8 bases, the J end lost 1 base, and 14 bases lay between the germline ends. CDR3 size: 14 residues. Germline V gene data show CDR1 as MNHEY and CDR2 as SVGAGI. This chain's CDR3 is CASSQGLGNTEAFF. In nucleotides, the CDR3 is TGTGCCAGCTCCCAGGGGCTCGGGAACACTGAAGCTTTCTTT.

V gene TRBV24-1 combines with J gene TRBJ2-2; D unresolved. V gave up 4 bases and J gave up 7 bases, with 6 bases separating them. The germline V gene has CDR1 KGHDR and CDR2 SFDVKD. There are 12 residues in the CDR3. The CDR3: CATSDPGGELFF. In DNA, the CDR3 is TGTGCCACCAGTGACCCCGGCGGGGAGCTGTTTTTT.

This clonotype has just a few counts. The V and J genes are TRBV28 and TRBJ2-3, with D possibly matching TRBD2 (5 bases). Germline loops: CDR1 MDHEN, CDR2 SYDVKM. CDR3 length equals 16 residues. Trimming removed 2 bases at V and 2 bases at J, with 14 bases between. CDR3 protein: CASSLLGVSNTDTQYF. The CDR3 DNA follows: TGTGCCAGCAGTTTACTCGGGGTTTCCAACACAGATACGCAGTATTTT.

V and J are TRBV7-9 and TRBJ2-4; 8 nucleotides match TRBD2. Near its end, the DNA agrees better with TRBJ2-7, so the J call may be wrong. Germline V lookup: CDR1 SEHNR, CDR2 FQNEAQ (reference sequence). The CDR3 sequence is 17 residues long. CDR3 in amino acids: CASSGLAGGSPRDEQYF. In nucleotides, the CDR3 is TGTGCCAGCAGCGGGCTAGCGGGCGGATCGCCTAGAGACGAGCAGTACTTC.

As to this clonotype: The junction and the germline gene differ at one end; a read error may be behind it. The DNA of the CDR3 is TGCAGTGCTAGAGATTGGCTAGCGAACAATGGGCAGTTCTTC. Protein: CSARDWLANNGQFF. The chain recombines TRBV20-1 with TRBJ2-1; D is possibly TRBD2 (6 bases). The CDR3 covers 14 residues. Germline values: CDR1 DFQATT, CDR2 SNEGSKA (reference sequence).

The V and J genes are TRBV20-1 and TRBJ1-5; D might be TRBD1 (5 bases). This CDR3 has 13 amino acids. Trimming stripped 6 bases from V and 6 bases from J, with 15 bases between. The V gene's germline CDR1 is DFQATT and CDR2 SNEGSKA (reference sequence). As DNA, the CDR3 is TGCAGTGCAACCGCAGGGTCGGGTCAGCCCCAGCATTTT. Translation: CSATAGSGQPQHF.